This T cell receptor beta chain came from a study of blood T cell repertoires in COVID-19. Per the study methods: Estimation of nucleated cell counts was performed using reference gene primer amplification. The data were produced by immunoSEQ multiplex PCR, yet TCRdb's version contains in-frame clones alone and is incomplete. V, J and clone size were drawn from that table, and D and trimming were deduced from the DNA. The sample shows under 250,000 clones, approximately 87% of them seen only once. The CDR3 has 18 amino acids. The V gene's germline CDR1 is MNHNS and CDR2 SASEGT. V shed 0 bases and J shed 7 bases, with 24 bases lying between them.

The rearrangement joins TRBV6-1 to TRBJ1-1, with D uncertain. This TCR derives from a woman in her sixties or seventies with active or convalescent COVID-19. Sequenced input: peripheral blood. As DNA, the CDR3 is TGTGCCAGCAGTGAAGCGCTGTCCTTGGTCGGCGGGCGGATTGAAGCTTTCTTT. This codes for CASSEALSLVGGRIEAFF.